This TCR beta chain originates from a study of response to subunit inactivated influenza vaccine. The CDR3 runs 11 residues. The V gene lost 6 bases and the J gene lost 9 bases, with 9 bases spanning the gap. In germline, CDR1 is SGHTA, CDR2 FQGNSA. MiXCR, applied by TCRdb to the RT-PCR reads, yields one record per CDR3 protein. The sample holds a few hundred thousand distinct CDR3 sequences; approximately 11% are singletons and the top ten take roughly 12%. This receptor was obtained from a man aged 50-59 years who received an inactivated influenza vaccine. The V gene is TRBV7-2, the J gene TRBJ2-1; D not resolved. Sequencing used PBMCs from blood, obtained roughly 6 weeks after vaccination. The CDR3 DNA reads TGTGCCAGCAGAAGGGCGATTGAGCAGTTCTTC. The encoded protein is CASRRAIEQFF.